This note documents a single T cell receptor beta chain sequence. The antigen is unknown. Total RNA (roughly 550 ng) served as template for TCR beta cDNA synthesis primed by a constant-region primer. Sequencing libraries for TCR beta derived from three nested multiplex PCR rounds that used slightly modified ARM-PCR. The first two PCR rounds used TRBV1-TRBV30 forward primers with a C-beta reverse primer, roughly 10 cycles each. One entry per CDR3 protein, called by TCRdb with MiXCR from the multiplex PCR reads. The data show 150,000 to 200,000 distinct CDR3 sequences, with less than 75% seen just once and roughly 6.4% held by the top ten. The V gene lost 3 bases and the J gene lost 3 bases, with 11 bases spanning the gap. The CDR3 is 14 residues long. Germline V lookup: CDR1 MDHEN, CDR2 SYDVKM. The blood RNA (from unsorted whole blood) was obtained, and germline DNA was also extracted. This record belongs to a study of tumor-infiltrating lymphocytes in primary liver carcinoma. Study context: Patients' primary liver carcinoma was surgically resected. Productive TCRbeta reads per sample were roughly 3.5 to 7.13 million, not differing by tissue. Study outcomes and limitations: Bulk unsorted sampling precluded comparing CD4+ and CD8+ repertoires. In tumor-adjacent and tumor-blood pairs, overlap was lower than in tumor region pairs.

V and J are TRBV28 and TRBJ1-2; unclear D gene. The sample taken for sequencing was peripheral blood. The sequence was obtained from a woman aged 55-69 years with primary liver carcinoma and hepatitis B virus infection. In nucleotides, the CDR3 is TGTGCCAGCAGTTTTTTTGTCACCGACTATGGCTACACCTTC. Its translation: CASSFFVTDYGYTF.